Listed below are T cell receptor beta chains from one sample, sequenced in a study of blood T cell repertoires in COVID-19. Assay: immunoSEQ multiplex PCR; the TCRdb copy retains only in-frame clones and omits some. The sample consists of tens of thousands of clones, more than 90% of them appearing once. Sample: peripheral blood. The receptor source for this set is an elderly woman with acute or convalescent COVID-19. Each CDR3 is given with its conserved first and last residue. The D gene is left open where the match is weak. Where a row states a size, it is once, few, many or the class of an expanded clone; other rows omit it.

D gene | J gene | clone size | V gene | CDR3 DNA | CDR3 protein
- | TRBJ1-5 | - | TRBV28 | TGTGCCAGCAGCCTAGGGGATAATAGCAATCAGCCCCAGCATTTT | CASSLGDNSNQPQHF
- | TRBJ2-1 | - | TRBV18 | TGTGCCAGCTCACCCCTTCCAGCCGTTACAGGTGAGCAGTTCTTC | CASSPLPAVTGEQFF
- | TRBJ1-5 | - | TRBV9 | TGTGCCAGCAGCCCCCCTCCAGGGGATCAGCCCCAGCATTTT | CASSPPPGDQPQHF
TRBD1 | TRBJ2-6 | - | TRBV11-2 | TGTGCCAGCAGCTTAGATTTGCCAGGGGGCACCCTCTCTGGGGCCAACGTCCTGACTTTC | CASSLDLPGGTLSGANVLTF
- | TRBJ1-1 | - | TRBV7-2 | TGTGCCAGCAGCTTAGCCCGACAGGACGGTCGGAGGAACACTGAAGCTTTCTTT | CASSLARQDGRRNTEAFF
- | TRBJ2-7 | - | TRBV4-3 | TGCGCCAGCAGCCAAGATAAAGGGGCCCCCTACGAGCAGTACTTC | CASSQDKGAPYEQYF
- | TRBJ2-7 | - | TRBV12-3/TRBV12-4 | TGTGCCAGCAGTTCGACGGGGTACGAGCAGTACTTC | CASSSTGYEQYF
TRBD1 | TRBJ2-4 | - | TRBV18 | TGTGCCAGCTCACCCGAGATGGGACAGCTTCAGTACTTC | CASSPEMGQLQYF
TRBD1 | TRBJ2-1 | - | TRBV18 | TGTGCCAGCTCAAGGGACAGGGCTCGTGAGCAGTTCTTC | CASSRDRAREQFF
- | TRBJ1-5 | - | TRBV2 | TGTGCCAGCAGTGAACTGGGGAGTAGCAATCAGCCCCAGCATTTT | CASSELGSSNQPQHF
- | TRBJ2-5 | once | TRBV11-2 | TGTGCCAGCAGCTTAGGGCCCACCCTTGGGAGCAGTAAAGAGACCCAGTACTTC | CASSLGPTLGSSKETQYF
- | TRBJ2-5 | - | TRBV7-9 | TGTGCCAGCAGCCTTAGGCGGCTGGGGACCCAGTACTTC | CASSLRRLGTQYF
TRBD1 | TRBJ2-5 | - | TRBV3-1/TRBV3-2 | TGTGCCAGCAGCCAAGATAAGGGGACAGCTTTCCAAGAGACCCAGTACTTC | CASSQDKGTAFQETQYF
TRBD2 | TRBJ2-3 | - | TRBV14 | TGTGCCAGCAGCCAGGGGACTAGCGGGCTCACAGATACGCAGTATTTT | CASSQGTSGLTDTQYF
- | TRBJ2-2 | - | TRBV29-1 | TGCAGCGTTGTGCCCCCGAGGCTGGAGCTGTTTTTT | CSVVPPRLELFF
TRBD2 | TRBJ2-1 | - | TRBV7-8 | TGTGCCAGCAGCTTAACCACCCCAGCGGGAGTTACCTACAATGAGCAGTTCTTC | CASSLTTPAGVTYNEQFF
TRBD2 | TRBJ2-3 | - | TRBV13 | TGTGCCAGCACCACCATACTAGCGGAGACTTTCACAGATACGCAGTATTTT | CASTTILAETFTDTQYF
TRBD1 | TRBJ2-7 | - | TRBV6-1 | TGTGCCAGCAGTGCTCCCTGGGGGATGGGGGGACAGGGTCTATACGAGCAGTACTTC | CASSAPWGMGGQGLYEQYF
TRBD2 | TRBJ2-3 | - | TRBV5-1 | TGCGCCAGCAATCGCGGGAGCCGGGGAGATACGCAGTATTTT | CASNRGSRGDTQYF
- | TRBJ2-3 | - | TRBV6-1 | TGTGCCAGCAGTGAACGCAGTTTGGATACGCAGTATTTT | CASSERSLDTQYF
- | TRBJ1-4 | - | TRBV19 | TGTGCCAGTAGCGAGACAGTAATTAATGAAAAACTGTTTTTT | CASSETVINEKLFF
- | TRBJ1-4 | - | TRBV5-1 | TGCGCCAGCAGCTTGGCCGGGAGAGCTGAAAAACTGTTTTTT | CASSLAGRAEKLFF
TRBD2 | TRBJ2-5 | - | TRBV5-1 | TGCGCCAGCAGCTTGGAAGCCCTAGCGGGATTAGAGACCCAGTACTTC | CASSLEALAGLETQYF
TRBD1 | TRBJ1-2 | - | TRBV6-5 | TGTGCCAGCAGTTACGCCCCCAGGGGGGACTATGGCTACACCTTC | CASSYAPRGDYGYTF
- | TRBJ1-2 | once | TRBV27 | TGTGCCAGCAGTTCGGACAGCAACTATGGCTACACCTTC | CASSSDSNYGYTF
- | TRBJ1-4 | - | TRBV29-1 | TGCAGCCCGAGTCCGTTCCACGGAAAACTGTTTTTT | CSPSPFHGKLFF
- | TRBJ2-7 | - | TRBV29-1 | TGCAGCGTGTCTAGCGCGTACGAGCAGTACTTC | CSVSSAYEQYF
- | TRBJ1-4 | - | TRBV4-1 | TGCGCCAGCAGCCTCCTCGGAGTCCTCAATGAAAAACTGTTTTTT | CASSLLGVLNEKLFF
TRBD2 | TRBJ2-4 | - | TRBV7-9 | TGTGCCAGCAGCCCCGGGGCGGAGCGGGAGGGGCGGGCCAAAAACATTCAGTACTTC | CASSPGAEREGRAKNIQYF
TRBD1 | TRBJ1-4 | - | TRBV5-1 | TGCGCCAGCAGGCTTGGAGGGGGCGGAGGTGAAAAACTGTTTTTT | CASRLGGGGGEKLFF
TRBD1 | TRBJ1-2 | - | TRBV19 | TGTGCCAGTAGTATGGGTGGACAGGGGTATGGCTACACCTTC | CASSMGGQGYGYTF
- | TRBJ2-7 | - | TRBV19 | TGTGCCAGTAGTCTGAGTGGGGGCACCTACGAGCAGTACTTC | CASSLSGGTYEQYF
TRBD2 | TRBJ2-1 | - | TRBV7-9 | TGTGCCAGCAGTCCTCGGCCGGGACTAGCGGGATTCGGGTACAATGAGCAGTTCTTC | CASSPRPGLAGFGYNEQFF
TRBD1 | TRBJ1-1 | - | TRBV15 | TGTGCCACCAGCAGAACCCGGGACAGGAACACTGAAGCTTTCTTT | CATSRTRDRNTEAFF
- | TRBJ1-2 | - | TRBV27 | TGTGCCAGCAGTTTATCCGGGAGGCTTGGCTACACCTTC | CASSLSGRLGYTF
- | TRBJ1-4 | - | TRBV27 | TGTGCCAGCTCCCCACGGCAAGGGAGGGGAGAAAAACTGTTTTTT | CASSPRQGRGEKLFF
- | TRBJ1-6 | - | TRBV6-6 | TGTGCCAGCAGTTACCGGGGTCTCTATAATTCACCCCTCCACTTT | CASSYRGLYNSPLHF
- | TRBJ2-7 | - | TRBV5-1 | TGCGCCAGCAGCTTATCCGAGAACGAGCAGTACTTC | CASSLSENEQYF
TRBD1 | TRBJ2-1 | - | TRBV6-5 | TGTGCCAGCAGCTCGACAGGGGGAGGGTCAGATGAGCAGTTCTTC | CASSSTGGGSDEQFF
TRBD2 | TRBJ2-3 | - | TRBV18 | TGTGCCAGCTCGTCTAGCGGGAGCACAGATACGCAGTATTTT | CASSSSGSTDTQYF
TRBD2 | TRBJ2-7 | - | TRBV9 | TGTGCCAGCAGCCCCCGACTAGCGCCCTACGAGCAGTACTTC | CASSPRLAPYEQYF
TRBD2 | TRBJ2-5 | - | TRBV7-9 | TGTGCCAGCAGCTTCGGACTAGCGGGGGGACAAGAGACCCAGTACTTC | CASSFGLAGGQETQYF
- | TRBJ2-7 | - | TRBV4-2 | TGTGCCAGCAGCCAAGATGGAGGAATGGGGGAGCAGTACTTC | CASSQDGGMGEQYF
- | TRBJ1-1 | - | TRBV2 | TGTGCCACGACTGTGAAGACTGAAGCTTTCTTT | CATTVKTEAFF
TRBD1 | TRBJ1-1 | - | TRBV10-3 | TGTGCCATCAGGGCCGGGACAGAGAACACTGAAGCTTTCTTT | CAIRAGTENTEAFF
TRBD1 | TRBJ2-5 | - | TRBV7-9 | TGTGCCAGCAGCTTATTCGGGCAGGGGGCTAGAGAGACCCAGTACTTC | CASSLFGQGARETQYF
- | TRBJ1-5 | - | TRBV2 | TGTGCCAGCAGTGAAGCGCGTGGCAATCAGCCCCAGCATTTT | CASSEARGNQPQHF
- | TRBJ1-2 | once | TRBV19 | TGTGCCAGTAGTATAGTTCCCCAGGGTAGGGACTATGGCTACACCTTC | CASSIVPQGRDYGYTF
TRBD1 | TRBJ1-1 | - | TRBV6-6 | TGTGCCAGCAGTCCGCCGGGACAGGGAGTCACTGAAGCTTTCTTT | CASSPPGQGVTEAFF
- | TRBJ2-3 | few | TRBV5-4 | TGTGCCAGCAGCTCCTCAGGAACAGATACGCAGTATTTT | CASSSSGTDTQYF
TRBD1 | TRBJ1-5 | - | TRBV6-5 | TGTGCCAGCAGTTACTCAGGACAGGGGAATCAGCCCCAGCATTTT | CASSYSGQGNQPQHF